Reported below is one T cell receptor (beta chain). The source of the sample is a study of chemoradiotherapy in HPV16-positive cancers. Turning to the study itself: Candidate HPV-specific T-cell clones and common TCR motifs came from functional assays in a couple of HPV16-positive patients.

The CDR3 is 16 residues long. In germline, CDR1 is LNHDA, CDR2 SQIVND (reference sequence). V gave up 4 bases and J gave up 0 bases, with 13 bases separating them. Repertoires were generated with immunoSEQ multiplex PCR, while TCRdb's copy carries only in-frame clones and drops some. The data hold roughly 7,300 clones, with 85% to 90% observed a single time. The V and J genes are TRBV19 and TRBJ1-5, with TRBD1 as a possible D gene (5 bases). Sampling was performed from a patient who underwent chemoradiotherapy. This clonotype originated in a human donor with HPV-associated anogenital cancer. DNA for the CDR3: TGTGCCAGTAGTAAGGCCCGACAGACTAGCAATCAGCCCCAGCATTTT. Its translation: CASSKARQTSNQPQHF.